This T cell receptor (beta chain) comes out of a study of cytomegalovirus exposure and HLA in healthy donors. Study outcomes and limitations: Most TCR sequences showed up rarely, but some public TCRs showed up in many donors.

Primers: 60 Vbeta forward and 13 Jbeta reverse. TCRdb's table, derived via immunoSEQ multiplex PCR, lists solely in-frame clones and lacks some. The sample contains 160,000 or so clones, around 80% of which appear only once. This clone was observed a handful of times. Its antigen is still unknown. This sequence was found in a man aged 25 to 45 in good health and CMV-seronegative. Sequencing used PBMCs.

CDR3 coding DNA: TGTGCCAGCACCTCTAGGTCGGGGGGGAAAGAGACCCAGTACTTC. As protein: CASTSRSGGKETQYF. The chain is built from TRBV28 and TRBJ2-5; 8 bases line up with TRBD2. The J segment lost 3 bases and the V segment lost 7 bases, leaving 10 bases of the junction unmatched. The germline V gene encodes CDR1 MDHEN and CDR2 SYDVKM. The CDR3 runs 15 residues. Full variable domain (missing parts from reference TRBV28 and TRBJ2-5): DVKVTQSSRYLVKRTGEKVFLECVQDMDHENMFWYRQDPGLGLRLIYFSYDVKMKEKGDIPEGYSVSREKKERFSLILESASTNQTSMYLCASTSRSGGKETQYFGPGTRLLVL.